These 32 T cell receptor beta chains originate from one sample sequenced in a study of blood T cell repertoires in COVID-19 (dated by TCRdb to the early 2020s). Libraries came from the immunoSEQ multiplex PCR assay. TCRdb obtained this table from immuneACCESS and retained in-frame rearrangements with V and J assigned. These tables miss some clones; where compared with another copy, unresolved V genes account for less than half of the shortfall, and the remainder is unexplained. For this sample the table gives about 60,000 clones, of which more than 70% were detected only once. The top ten clones comprise less than 20% of the sample. The sample consisted of peripheral blood. Source of these receptors: a human donor in a cohort sampled during active COVID-19.

This chain uses TRBV5-1 with TRBJ2-7; D is perhaps TRBD2 (5 bases). This CDR3 is built from 15 residues. V was shortened by 4 bases and J by 2 bases, with 16 bases between the two germline ends. Germline CDR1 is SGHRS and CDR2 is YFSETQ. CDR3 region: CASSGRTDLTYEQYF. The CDR3 region has the DNA TGCGCCAGCAGCGGACGGACTGACTTAACCTACGAGCAGTACTTC.

This rearrangement joins TRBV18 to TRBJ1-1; TRBD1 matches 7 bases. The CDR3 length is 13 residues. V trimming: 3 bases; J trimming: 7 bases; junction bases outside the gene matches: 5. The germline V gene encodes CDR1 KGHSH and CDR2 LQKENI. The CDR3 DNA reads TGTGCCAGCTCACCCGGGACAGACAGTGAAGCTTTCTTT. The encoded protein is CASSPGTDSEAFF.

A few counts support this clone. The V and J genes are TRBV12-5 and TRBJ2-1, with 7 bases identical to TRBD1. Germline trimming cut 2 bases from V and 8 bases from J; bases unmatched to any gene: 0. The CDR3 totals 12 residues. Germline V gene sequence: CDR1 LGHNT, CDR2 FRNRAP. Here the CDR3 DNA reads TGTGCTAGTGGTTTGACAGGGGATGAGCAGTTCTTC. Translating gives CASGLTGDEQFF.

The chain joins TRBV5-4 to TRBJ2-5, with TRBD1 matching 11 bases. The junction had 7 bases not matched to a gene; V was cut back by 4 bases and J by 2 bases. CDR1 is SGHNT and CDR2 is YYREEE in the germline V gene (reference sequence). This CDR3 region has 16 residues. The CDR3 DNA reads TGTGCCAGCAGCGCAGCCCGGGACAGGGGGCAAGAGACCCAGTACTTC. Protein sequence: CASSAARDRGQETQYF.

In its sample, this clone was seen once. This chain uses TRBV15 with TRBJ1-6, with 7 nucleotides matching TRBD1. Losses at the gene ends were 3 bases for V and 5 bases for J; bases not matched to a gene: 4. This CDR3 has 15 residues. Germline assignment: CDR1 LNHNV and CDR2 YYDKDF (reference sequence). The CDR3 here is CATSSQTGNNSPLHF. CDR3 DNA: TGTGCCACCAGCAGTCAGACAGGGAATAATTCACCCCTCCACTTT.

The chain recombines TRBV2 with TRBJ2-3; D call uncertain. Germline assignment: CDR1 SNHLY and CDR2 FYNNEI. The CDR3 extends over 12 amino acids. Trimming removed 5 bases from V and 2 bases from J, with 5 bases in between. The CDR3 reads CASSYFTDTQYF. The CDR3 DNA reads as TGTGCCAGCAGTTACTTCACAGATACGCAGTATTTT.

The chain links TRBV4-1 to TRBJ1-2, with 8 positions matching TRBD1. CDR1 is MGHRA, CDR2 YSYEKL, per germline. J was trimmed by 4 bases and V by 2 bases; bases with no gene match: 9. The CDR3 loop spans 16 amino acids. The DNA of the CDR3 is TGCGCCAGCAGCCAAATACAGGGGGTCCCCCCCTATGGCTACACCTTC. Translated: CASSQIQGVPPYGYTF.

This chain uses TRBV19 with TRBJ1-1; 7 bases fit TRBD1. CDR3 length: 18 amino acids. CDR1 is LNHDA and CDR2 is SQIVND in the germline V gene (reference sequence). The ends lost 2 bases at V and 2 bases at J; junction bases unmatched: 14. The CDR3 region has the DNA TGTGCCAGTAGTATAAACCAACGGACAGGATTCCACAACACTGAAGCTTTCTTT. It encodes CASSINQRTGFHNTEAFF.

This chain joins TRBV6-5 and TRBJ1-1; D unclear. The CDR3 has 16 residues. CDR1 MNHEY and CDR2 SVGAGI come from the germline V gene. Trimming removed 2 bases from V and 4 bases from J, with 17 bases in between. CDR3 sequence: CASSYSSVTRGTEAFF. In DNA form, the CDR3 reads TGTGCCAGCAGTTACAGTAGTGTCACTCGGGGCACTGAAGCTTTCTTT.

This clone is classed as medium-sized. The chain joins TRBV11-3 to TRBJ2-1; possibly TRBD1 for D (6 bases). V was pared by 4 bases and J by 0 bases, with 13 bases between. Germline V gene lookup returns CDR1 SGHNT and CDR2 YENEEA. The CDR3 runs to 16 residues. As DNA, the CDR3 is TGTGCCAGCAGCTCTAGACAGGCGAGCTCCTACAATGAGCAGTTCTTC. As protein: CASSSRQASSYNEQFF.

The V and J genes are TRBV3-1 (or the pseudogene TRBV3-2) and TRBJ2-1; 11 positions match TRBD2. CDR3 size: 14 residues. J gave up 7 bases and V 6 bases, and 5 bases lay outside the gene matches. The V gene's germline CDR1 is LGHDT and CDR2 YNNKEL (reference sequence). CDR3 residues: CASSRSGGGNEQFF. CDR3 DNA sequence: TGTGCCAGCAGTCGTAGCGGGGGGGGGAATGAGCAGTTCTTC.

The rearrangement uses TRBV6-4 and TRBJ1-1, with D possibly being TRBD1 (6 bases). CDR3 length equals 13 residues. The V gene lost 5 bases and the J gene lost 0 bases, with 7 bases spanning the gap. Germline CDR1 and CDR2: MRHNA and SNTAGT. The CDR3 DNA reads TGTGCCAGCAGTACAGGGATGAACACTGAAGCTTTCTTT. This sequence encodes CASSTGMNTEAFF.

The chain is built from TRBV6-5 and TRBJ2-6; a possible D gene is TRBD1 (5 bases). Germline CDR1 is MNHEY and CDR2 is SVGAGI. The V and J ends lost 8 bases and 1 base respectively, with 12 bases between them. The CDR3 sequence is 15 residues long. In DNA, the CDR3 is TGTGCCAGCTCAGGGCGGACGTCTGGGGCCAACGTCCTGACTTTC. Translation: CASSGRTSGANVLTF.

The DNA of the CDR3 is TGTGCCAGCAGTCGGACAGGTGGGGATACGCAGTATTTT. Protein sequence: CASSRTGGDTQYF. The chain combines TRBV9 with TRBJ2-3; 7 nucleotides line up with TRBD1. Germline V gives CDR1 SGDLS, CDR2 YYNGEE. The V and J ends lost 5 bases and 6 bases, in that order; junction bases with no gene match: 6. This CDR3 is built from 13 residues.

The V gene is TRBV18, the J gene TRBJ1-3; D is unresolved. This CDR3 spans 17 amino acids. Trimming stripped 3 bases from V and 0 bases from J, with 15 bases between. Looked up from germline, CDR1 is KGHSH and CDR2 is LQKENI. This CDR3 is CASSPKEVLSSGNTIYF. The CDR3 DNA reads TGTGCCAGCTCACCTAAGGAGGTCTTAAGCTCTGGAAACACCATATATTTT.

The rearrangement uses TRBV5-1 and TRBJ2-7, with TRBD2 matching over 7 bases. The CDR3 covers 17 residues. V gave up 1 base and J gave up 3 bases; unmatched junction bases: 13. CDR1 SGHRS and CDR2 YFSETQ come from the germline V gene. CDR3 sequence: CASSLRGSLADFYEQYF. Here the CDR3 DNA reads TGCGCCAGCAGCTTGCGGGGTAGCCTAGCGGACTTCTACGAGCAGTACTTC.

This clone occurred once. The rearrangement links TRBV5-1 to TRBJ1-2, with no clear D. The CDR3 is 12 amino acids. Between the trimmed V and J ends, which lost 4 bases and 5 bases, there was a span of 9 bases. Germline assignment: CDR1 SGHRS and CDR2 YFSETQ. CDR3 residues: CASSPGNYGYTF. CDR3 sequence (DNA): TGCGCCAGCAGCCCCGGGAATTATGGCTACACCTTC.

The count of this clone is one. V usage is TRBV5-1 and J usage is TRBJ2-7, with D tentatively TRBD1 (6 bases). The CDR3 is made up of 16 amino acids. V dropped 0 bases and J dropped 2 bases, with 15 bases sitting between them. Germline CDR1 reads SGHRS; CDR2 reads YFSETQ. Here the CDR3 DNA reads TGCGCCAGCAGCTTGGCGTCCCAGGGGTTCGCCTACGAGCAGTACTTC. This sequence encodes CASSLASQGFAYEQYF.

The CDR3 here is CASSQERHQTADTQYF. CDR3 coding DNA: TGCGCCAGCAGCCAAGAAAGACACCAAACGGCAGATACGCAGTATTTT. The chain employs TRBV4-1 and TRBJ2-3; no definite D call. Per germline, CDR1 MGHRA and CDR2 YSYEKL. There are 16 residues in the CDR3. V was cut by 0 bases and J by 4 bases, with 14 bases left in between.

This chain links TRBV2 with TRBJ1-2; 7 positions agree with TRBD1. The CDR3 totals 13 residues. Germline values: CDR1 SNHLY, CDR2 FYNNEI. The V segment lost 4 bases and the J segment 6 bases; nucleotides outside the gene matches: 5. CDR3 sequence: CASSGQGYDGYTF. As DNA, the CDR3 is TGTGCCAGCAGTGGACAGGGATATGATGGCTACACCTTC. Together with reference TRBV2 and TRBJ1-2, the CDR3 gives the full variable domain: EPEVTQTPSHQVTQMGQEVILRCVPISNHLYFYWYRQILGQKVEFLVSFYNNEISEKSEIFDDQFSVERPDGSNFTLKIRSTKLEDSAMYFCASSGQGYDGYTFGSGTRLTVV.

This rearrangement joins TRBV19 to TRBJ2-5, with TRBD1 matching 7 bases. The CDR3 contains 15 residues. V was clipped by 6 bases and J by 0 bases; unmatched bases: 7. Germline V lookup: CDR1 LNHDA, CDR2 SQIVND (reference sequence). The CDR3 nucleotides read TGTGCCAGTAGGGTGAGGGACAGCTACCAAGAGACCCAGTACTTC. It specifies CASRVRDSYQETQYF.

This chain uses TRBV6-5 with TRBJ1-4, with D perhaps TRBD1 (6 bases). CDR3 size: 14 residues. V was clipped by 2 bases and J by 8 bases, with 12 bases between them. From germline, CDR1 is MNHEY and CDR2 SVGAGI. CDR3 sequence (DNA): TGTGCCAGCAGTTACGCGGGGGCGGGGGAAAAACTGTTTTTT. Its translation: CASSYAGAGEKLFF.

The chain recombines TRBV15 with TRBJ2-4; D is undetermined. CDR1 LNHNV and CDR2 YYDKDF come from the germline V gene (reference sequence). The V end was cut by 0 bases, the J end by 0 bases, with 6 bases between. This CDR3 is built from 15 residues. The CDR3 region has the DNA TGTGCCACCAGCAGAGACCGGGTAGCCAAAAACATTCAGTACTTC. Protein sequence: CATSRDRVAKNIQYF.

The chain is built from TRBV28 and TRBJ1-6, with D maybe TRBD1 (5 bases). The V and J ends lost 4 bases and 4 bases respectively, with 8 bases between them. Per germline, CDR1 MDHEN and CDR2 SYDVKM. CDR3 length: 14 amino acids. Written as DNA, the CDR3 is TGTGCCAGCAGTTCAGGACATTATAATTCACCCCTCCACTTT. Its protein is CASSSGHYNSPLHF.

The chain uses TRBV6-5 and TRBJ2-7; 8 bases match TRBD1. V trimming: 0 bases; J trimming: 3 bases; junction bases outside the gene matches: 4. Germline CDR1 and CDR2: MNHEY and SVGAGI. The CDR3 spans 15 residues. Here the CDR3 reads CASSYSIGQGYEQYF. Here the CDR3 DNA reads TGTGCCAGCAGTTACTCGATAGGACAGGGCTACGAGCAGTACTTC.

The chain carries TRBV7-8 and TRBJ2-3, with 7 bases lining up with TRBD1. The trim removed 1 base at V and 1 base at J, leaving 11 bases unmatched. This CDR3 is built from 18 residues. Germline CDR1 SGHVS, CDR2 FQNEAQ. Here the CDR3 reads CASSLGQKGASGTDTQYF. DNA of the CDR3: TGTGCCAGCAGCTTAGGTCAAAAGGGGGCCTCTGGCACAGATACGCAGTATTTT.

The chain links TRBV10-3 to TRBJ1-5, with 9 bases identical to TRBD1. Germline-derived CDR1 and CDR2 are ENHRY and SYGVKD. V gave up 11 bases and J gave up 3 bases; unmatched junction bases: 5. The CDR3 covers 13 residues. This CDR3 reads CAAGQGVNQPQHF. The CDR3 bases are TGTGCCGCGGGACAGGGCGTCAATCAGCCCCAGCATTTT.

The chain couples TRBV11-2 to TRBJ2-7; TRBD2 agrees at 7 bases. Trimming took 1 base from V and 2 from J; bases not matched to a gene: 5. Germline CDR1 reads SGHAT; CDR2 reads FQNNGV. The CDR3 is made up of 15 amino acids. CDR3: CASSLAGGLPYEQYF. The CDR3 nucleotides read TGTGCCAGCAGCTTAGCGGGGGGACTCCCCTACGAGCAGTACTTC.

This chain links TRBV5-1 with TRBJ2-2, with 8 bases that match TRBD1. V dropped 5 bases and J dropped 5; count of bases not matched to a gene: 11. The CDR3 runs to 16 residues. Germline assignment: CDR1 SGHRS and CDR2 YFSETQ. The CDR3 DNA reads TGCGCCAGCAGTACTAGGACAGGGAGGATTACCGGGGAGCTGTTTTTT. Translation: CASSTRTGRITGELFF.

J is TRBJ1-5 and V is TRBV15; no definite D call. CDR3 length equals 16 residues. V lost 0 bases to trimming and J lost 3 bases, with 12 bases between them. Germline loops: CDR1 LNHNV, CDR2 YYDKDF (reference sequence). Written as DNA, the CDR3 is TGTGCCACCAGCAGAGAGCATGTCGCTAACAATCAGCCCCAGCATTTT. Residues: CATSREHVANNQPQHF.

This chain uses TRBV7-2 with TRBJ2-3; 8 nucleotides line up with TRBD1. The germline V gene encodes CDR1 SGHTA and CDR2 FQGNSA. CDR3 size: 15 residues. Trimming at V came to 5 bases and at J to 2 bases, leaving 6 bases not matched to a gene. The CDR3 nucleotides read TGTGCCAGCAGCCCACAGGGGGGCATCACAGATACGCAGTATTTT. It is translated as CASSPQGGITDTQYF.

The chain links TRBV11-2 to TRBJ1-4; unclear D gene. The germline V gene has CDR1 SGHAT and CDR2 FQNNGV. Between the trimmed V and J ends, which lost 4 bases and 0 bases, there was a span of 15 bases. This CDR3 is built from 17 residues. The CDR3 region is CASSYSPPRTTNEKLFF. In DNA, the CDR3 is TGTGCCAGCAGCTACTCACCCCCTAGGACAACTAATGAAAAACTGTTTTTT.